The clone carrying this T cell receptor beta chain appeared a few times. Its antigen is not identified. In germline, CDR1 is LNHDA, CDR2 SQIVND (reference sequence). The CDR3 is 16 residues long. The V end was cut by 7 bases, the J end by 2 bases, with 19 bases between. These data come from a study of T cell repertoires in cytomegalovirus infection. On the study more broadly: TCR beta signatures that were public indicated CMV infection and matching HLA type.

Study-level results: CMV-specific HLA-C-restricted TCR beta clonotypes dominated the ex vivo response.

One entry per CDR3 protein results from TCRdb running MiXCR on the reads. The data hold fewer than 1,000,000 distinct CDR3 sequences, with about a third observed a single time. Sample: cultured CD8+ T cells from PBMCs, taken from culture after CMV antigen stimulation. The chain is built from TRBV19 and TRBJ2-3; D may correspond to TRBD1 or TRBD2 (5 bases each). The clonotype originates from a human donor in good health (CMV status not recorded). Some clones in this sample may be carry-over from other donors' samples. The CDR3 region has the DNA TGTGCCAGTAAATGGGACCCGGACGAACACACAGATACGCAGTATTTT. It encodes CASKWDPDEHTDTQYF. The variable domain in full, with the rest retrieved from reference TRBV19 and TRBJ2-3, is DGGITQSPKYLFRKEGQNVTLSCEQNLNHDAMYWYRQDPGQGLRLIYYSQIVNDFQKGDIAEGYSVSREKKESFPLTVTSAQKNPTAFYLCASKWDPDEHTDTQYFGPGTRLTVL.